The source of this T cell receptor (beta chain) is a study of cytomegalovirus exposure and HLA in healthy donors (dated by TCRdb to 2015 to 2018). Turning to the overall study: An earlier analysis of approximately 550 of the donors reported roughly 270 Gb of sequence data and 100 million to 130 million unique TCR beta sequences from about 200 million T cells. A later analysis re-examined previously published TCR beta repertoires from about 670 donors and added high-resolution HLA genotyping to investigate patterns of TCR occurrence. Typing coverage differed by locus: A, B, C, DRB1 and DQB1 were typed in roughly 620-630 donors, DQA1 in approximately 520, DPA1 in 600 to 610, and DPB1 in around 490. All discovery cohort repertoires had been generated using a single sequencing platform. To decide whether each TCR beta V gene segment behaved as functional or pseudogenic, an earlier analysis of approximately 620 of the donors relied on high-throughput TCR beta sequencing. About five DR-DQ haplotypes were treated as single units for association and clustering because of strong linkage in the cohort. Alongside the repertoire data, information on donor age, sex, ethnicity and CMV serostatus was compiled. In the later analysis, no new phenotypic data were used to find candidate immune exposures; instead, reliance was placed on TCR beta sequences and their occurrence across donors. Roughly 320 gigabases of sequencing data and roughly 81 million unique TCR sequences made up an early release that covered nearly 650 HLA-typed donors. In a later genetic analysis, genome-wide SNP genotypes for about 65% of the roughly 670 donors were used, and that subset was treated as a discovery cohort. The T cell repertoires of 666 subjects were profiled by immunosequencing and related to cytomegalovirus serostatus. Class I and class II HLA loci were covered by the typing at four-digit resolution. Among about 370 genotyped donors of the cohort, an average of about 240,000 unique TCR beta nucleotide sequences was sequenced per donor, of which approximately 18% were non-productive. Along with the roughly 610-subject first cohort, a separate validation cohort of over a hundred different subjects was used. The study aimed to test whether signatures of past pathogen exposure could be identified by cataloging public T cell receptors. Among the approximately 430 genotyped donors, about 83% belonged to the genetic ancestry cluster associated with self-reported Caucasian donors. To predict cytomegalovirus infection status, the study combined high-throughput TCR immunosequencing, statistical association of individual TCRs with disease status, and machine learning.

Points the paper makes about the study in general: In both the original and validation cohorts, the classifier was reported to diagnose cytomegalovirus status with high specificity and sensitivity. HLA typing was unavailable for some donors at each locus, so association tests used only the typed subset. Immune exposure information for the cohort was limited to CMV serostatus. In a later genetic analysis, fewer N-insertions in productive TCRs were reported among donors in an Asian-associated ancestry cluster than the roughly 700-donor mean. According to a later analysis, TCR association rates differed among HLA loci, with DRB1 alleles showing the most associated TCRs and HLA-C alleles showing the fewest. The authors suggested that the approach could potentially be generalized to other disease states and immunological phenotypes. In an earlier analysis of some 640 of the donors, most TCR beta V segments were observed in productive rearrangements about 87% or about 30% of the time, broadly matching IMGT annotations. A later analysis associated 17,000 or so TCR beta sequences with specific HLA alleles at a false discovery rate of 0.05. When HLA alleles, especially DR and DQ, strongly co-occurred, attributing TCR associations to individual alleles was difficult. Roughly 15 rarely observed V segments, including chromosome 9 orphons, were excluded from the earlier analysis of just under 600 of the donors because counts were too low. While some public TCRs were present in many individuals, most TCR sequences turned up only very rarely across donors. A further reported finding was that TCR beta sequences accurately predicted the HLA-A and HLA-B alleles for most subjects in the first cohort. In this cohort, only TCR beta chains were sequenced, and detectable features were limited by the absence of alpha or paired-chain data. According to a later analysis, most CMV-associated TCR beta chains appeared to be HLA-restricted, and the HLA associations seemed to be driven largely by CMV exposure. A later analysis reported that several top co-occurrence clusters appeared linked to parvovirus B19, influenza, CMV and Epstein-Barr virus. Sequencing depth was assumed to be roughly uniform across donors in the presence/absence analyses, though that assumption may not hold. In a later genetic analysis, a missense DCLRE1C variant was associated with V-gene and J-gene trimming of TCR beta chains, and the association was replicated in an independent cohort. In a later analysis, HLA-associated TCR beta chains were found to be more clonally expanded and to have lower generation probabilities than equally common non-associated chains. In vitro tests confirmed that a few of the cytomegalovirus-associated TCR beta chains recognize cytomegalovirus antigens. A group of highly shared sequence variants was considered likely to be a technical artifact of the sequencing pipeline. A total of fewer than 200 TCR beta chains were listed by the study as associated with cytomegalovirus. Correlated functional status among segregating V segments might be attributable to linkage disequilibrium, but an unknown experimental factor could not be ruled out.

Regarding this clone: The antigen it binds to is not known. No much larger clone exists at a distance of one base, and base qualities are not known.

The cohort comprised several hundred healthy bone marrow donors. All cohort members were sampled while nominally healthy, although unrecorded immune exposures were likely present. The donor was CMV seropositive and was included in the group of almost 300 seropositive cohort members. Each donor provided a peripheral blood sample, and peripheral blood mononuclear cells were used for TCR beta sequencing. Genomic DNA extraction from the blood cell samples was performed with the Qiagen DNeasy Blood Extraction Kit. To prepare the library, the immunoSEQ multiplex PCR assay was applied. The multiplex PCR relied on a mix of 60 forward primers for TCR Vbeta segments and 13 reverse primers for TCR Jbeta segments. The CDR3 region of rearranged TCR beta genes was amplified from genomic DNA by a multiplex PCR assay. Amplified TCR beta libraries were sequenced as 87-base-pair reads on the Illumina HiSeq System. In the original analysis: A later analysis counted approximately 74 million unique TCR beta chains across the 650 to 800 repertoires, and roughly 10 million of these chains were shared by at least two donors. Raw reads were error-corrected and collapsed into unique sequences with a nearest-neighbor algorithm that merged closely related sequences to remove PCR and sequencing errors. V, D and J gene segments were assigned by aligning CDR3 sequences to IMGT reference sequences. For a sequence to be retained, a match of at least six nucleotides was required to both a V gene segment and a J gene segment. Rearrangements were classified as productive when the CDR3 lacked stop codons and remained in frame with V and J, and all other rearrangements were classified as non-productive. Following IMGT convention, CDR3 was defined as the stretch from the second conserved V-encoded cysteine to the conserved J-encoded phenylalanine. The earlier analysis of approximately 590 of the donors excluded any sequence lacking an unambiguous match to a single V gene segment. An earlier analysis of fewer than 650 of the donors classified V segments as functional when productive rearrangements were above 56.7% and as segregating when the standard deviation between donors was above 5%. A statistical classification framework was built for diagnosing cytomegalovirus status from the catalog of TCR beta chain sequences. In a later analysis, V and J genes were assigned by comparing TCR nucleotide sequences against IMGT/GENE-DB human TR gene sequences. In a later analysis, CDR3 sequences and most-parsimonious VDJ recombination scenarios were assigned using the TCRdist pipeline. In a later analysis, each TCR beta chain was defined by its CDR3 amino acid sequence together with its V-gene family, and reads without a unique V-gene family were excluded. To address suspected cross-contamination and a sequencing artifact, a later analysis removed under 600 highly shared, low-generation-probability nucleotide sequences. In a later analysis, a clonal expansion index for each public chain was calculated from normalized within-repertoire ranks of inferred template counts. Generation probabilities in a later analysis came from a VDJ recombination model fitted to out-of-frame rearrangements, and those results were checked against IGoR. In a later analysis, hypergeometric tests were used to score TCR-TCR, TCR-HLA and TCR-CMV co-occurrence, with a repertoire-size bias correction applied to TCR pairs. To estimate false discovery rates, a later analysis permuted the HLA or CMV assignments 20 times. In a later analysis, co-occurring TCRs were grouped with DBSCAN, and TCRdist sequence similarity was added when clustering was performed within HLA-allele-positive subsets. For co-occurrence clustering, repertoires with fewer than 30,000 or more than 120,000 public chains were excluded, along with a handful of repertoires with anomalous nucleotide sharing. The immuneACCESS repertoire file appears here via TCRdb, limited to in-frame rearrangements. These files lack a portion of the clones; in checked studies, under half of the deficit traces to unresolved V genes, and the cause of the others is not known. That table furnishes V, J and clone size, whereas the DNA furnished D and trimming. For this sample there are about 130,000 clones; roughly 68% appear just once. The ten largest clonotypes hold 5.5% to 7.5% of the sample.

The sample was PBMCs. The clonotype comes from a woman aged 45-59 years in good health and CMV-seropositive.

CDR3 reads: CASSSQGGEQPQHF. The nucleotides are TGTGCCAGCAGTTCCCAGGGAGGGGAGCAGCCCCAGCATTTT. This sequence uses TRBV28 and TRBJ1-5; 5 matching bases give a weak D call of TRBD1. V is shortened by 4 bases, J by 7 bases, and the region joining them spans 14 bases. The cysteine opens and the phenylalanine closes a CDR3 of 14 amino acids. Here the CDR3 DNA is all that survives: 42 bases in frame from base 1. The germline V gene provides CDR1 MDHEN and CDR2 SYDVKM. Full variable domain (CDR3 extended with the reference TRBV28 and TRBJ1-5 proteins): DVKVTQSSRYLVKRTGEKVFLECVQDMDHENMFWYRQDPGLGLRLIYFSYDVKMKEKGDIPEGYSVSREKKERFSLILESASTNQTSMYLCASSSQGGEQPQHFGDGTRLSIL.